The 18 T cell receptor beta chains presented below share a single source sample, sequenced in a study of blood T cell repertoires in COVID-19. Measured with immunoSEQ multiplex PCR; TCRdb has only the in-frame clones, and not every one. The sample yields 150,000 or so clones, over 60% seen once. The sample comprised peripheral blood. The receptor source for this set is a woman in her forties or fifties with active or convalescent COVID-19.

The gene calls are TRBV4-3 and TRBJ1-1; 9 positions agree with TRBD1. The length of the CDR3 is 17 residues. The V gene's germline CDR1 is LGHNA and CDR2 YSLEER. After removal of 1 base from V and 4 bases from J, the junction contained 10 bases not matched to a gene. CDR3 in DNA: TGCGCCAGCAGCCAAGGATCCCCAAGACAGGGGGTCACTGAAGCTTTCTTT. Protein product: CASSQGSPRQGVTEAFF.

The CDR3 DNA sequence: TGTGCCAGCAGTTACTCGCATCAGGGGGCCTCAGAAGCTTTCTTT. It is translated as CASSYSHQGASEAFF. V and J are TRBV6-5 and TRBJ1-1; TRBD1 aligns across 8 bases. CDR3 length: 15 residues. Looked up from germline, CDR1 is MNHEY and CDR2 is SVGAGI. Unmatched junction bases numbered 8, after V lost 0 bases and J lost 8 bases.

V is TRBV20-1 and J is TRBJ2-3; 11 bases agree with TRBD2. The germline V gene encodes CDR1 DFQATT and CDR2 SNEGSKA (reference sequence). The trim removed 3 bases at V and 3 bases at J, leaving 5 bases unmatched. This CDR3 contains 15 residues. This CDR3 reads CSASSPSGGTDTQYF. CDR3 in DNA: TGCAGTGCTAGTAGTCCTAGCGGGGGGACAGATACGCAGTATTTT.

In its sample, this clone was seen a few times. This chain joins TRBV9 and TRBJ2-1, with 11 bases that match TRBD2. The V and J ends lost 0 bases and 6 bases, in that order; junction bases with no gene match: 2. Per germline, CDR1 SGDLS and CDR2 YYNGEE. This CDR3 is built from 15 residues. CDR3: CASSVDTSGGNEQFF. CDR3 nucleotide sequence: TGTGCCAGCAGCGTAGATACTAGCGGGGGCAATGAGCAGTTCTTC.

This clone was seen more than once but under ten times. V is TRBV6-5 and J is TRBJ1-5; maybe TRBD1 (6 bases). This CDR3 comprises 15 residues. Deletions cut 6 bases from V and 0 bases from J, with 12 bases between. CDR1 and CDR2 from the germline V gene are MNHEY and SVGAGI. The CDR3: CASRRDTNSNQPQHF. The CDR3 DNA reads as TGTGCCAGCAGGAGGGACACTAATAGCAATCAGCCCCAGCATTTT.

The CDR3 sequence is CASALAGSTGELFF. In DNA, the CDR3 is TGTGCCAGTGCACTAGCGGGAAGCACCGGGGAGCTGTTTTTT. This rearrangement joins TRBV19 to TRBJ2-2; 10 bases match TRBD2. Per the germline V gene, CDR1 is LNHDA and CDR2 is SQIVND (reference sequence). This CDR3 region has 14 residues. V lost 8 bases to trimming and J lost 4 bases; unmatched junction nucleotides: 4. The complete variable domain, with remaining parts taken from reference TRBV19 and TRBJ2-2, reads DGGITQSPKYLFRKEGQNVTLSCEQNLNHDAMYWYRQDPGQGLRLIYYSQIVNDFQKGDIAEGYSVSREKKESFPLTVTSAQKNPTAFYLCASALAGSTGELFFGEGSRLTVL.

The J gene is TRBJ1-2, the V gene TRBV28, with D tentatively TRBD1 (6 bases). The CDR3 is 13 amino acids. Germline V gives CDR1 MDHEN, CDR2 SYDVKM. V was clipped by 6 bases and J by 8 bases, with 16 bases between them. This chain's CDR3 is CASRPTTGTGYTF. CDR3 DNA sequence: TGTGCCAGCAGGCCTACTACAGGGACCGGCTACACCTTC.

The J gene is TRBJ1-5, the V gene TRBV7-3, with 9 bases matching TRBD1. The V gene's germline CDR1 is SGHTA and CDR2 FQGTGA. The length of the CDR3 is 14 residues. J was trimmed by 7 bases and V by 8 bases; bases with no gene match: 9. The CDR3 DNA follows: TGTGCCAGCCGTGCGGACAGGGGAGCGCAGCCCCAGCATTTT. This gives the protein CASRADRGAQPQHF.

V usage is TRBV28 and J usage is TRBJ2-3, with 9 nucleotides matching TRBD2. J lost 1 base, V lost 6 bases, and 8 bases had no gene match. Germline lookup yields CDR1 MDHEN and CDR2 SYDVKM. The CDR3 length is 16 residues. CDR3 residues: CASRVLAGVGTDTQYF. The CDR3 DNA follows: TGTGCCAGCAGGGTGTTAGCGGGAGTGGGCACAGATACGCAGTATTTT. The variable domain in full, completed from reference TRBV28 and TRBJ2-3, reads DVKVTQSSRYLVKRTGEKVFLECVQDMDHENMFWYRQDPGLGLRLIYFSYDVKMKEKGDIPEGYSVSREKKERFSLILESASTNQTSMYLCASRVLAGVGTDTQYFGPGTRLTVL.

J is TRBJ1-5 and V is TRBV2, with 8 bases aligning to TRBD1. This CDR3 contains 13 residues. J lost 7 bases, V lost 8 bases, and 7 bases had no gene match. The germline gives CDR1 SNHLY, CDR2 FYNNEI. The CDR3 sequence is CASGQGREQPQHF. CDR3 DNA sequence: TGTGCCAGCGGACAGGGTCGGGAGCAGCCCCAGCATTTT.

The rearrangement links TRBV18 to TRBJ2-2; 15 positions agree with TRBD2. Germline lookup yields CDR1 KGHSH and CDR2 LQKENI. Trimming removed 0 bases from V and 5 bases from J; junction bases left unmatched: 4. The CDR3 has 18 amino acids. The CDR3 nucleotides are TGTGCCAGCTCACCACCGGGACTAGCGGGAGGTCGGACCGGGGAGCTGTTTTTT. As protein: CASSPPGLAGGRTGELFF.

CDR3 nucleotide sequence: TGTGCCAGCAGCTCAGGACTAGCGGGGGGGTTTACGCAGTATTTT. It translates to CASSSGLAGGFTQYF. The V and J genes are TRBV7-2 and TRBJ2-3; the match to TRBD2 covers 15 bases. Per the germline V gene, CDR1 is SGHTA and CDR2 is FQGNSA. The junction had 4 bases not matched to a gene; V was cut back by 4 bases and J by 8 bases. The CDR3 covers 15 residues.

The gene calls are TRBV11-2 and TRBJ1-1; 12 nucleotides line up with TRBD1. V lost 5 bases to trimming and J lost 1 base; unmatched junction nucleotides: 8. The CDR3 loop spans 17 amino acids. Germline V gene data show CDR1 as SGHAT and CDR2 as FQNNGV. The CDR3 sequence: CASSVRDRGRGNTEAFF. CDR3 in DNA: TGTGCCAGCAGCGTCAGGGACAGGGGGCGGGGGAACACTGAAGCTTTCTTT.

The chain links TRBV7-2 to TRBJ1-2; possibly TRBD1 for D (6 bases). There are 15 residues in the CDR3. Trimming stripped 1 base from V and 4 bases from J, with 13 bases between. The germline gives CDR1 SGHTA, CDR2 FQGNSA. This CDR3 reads CASSLDGTRAYGYTF. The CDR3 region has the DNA TGTGCCAGCAGCTTAGACGGGACAAGAGCCTATGGCTACACCTTC.

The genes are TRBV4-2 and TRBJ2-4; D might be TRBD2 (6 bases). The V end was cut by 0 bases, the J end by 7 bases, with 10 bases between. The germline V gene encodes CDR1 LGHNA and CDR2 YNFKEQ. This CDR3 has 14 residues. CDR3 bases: TGTGCCAGCAGCCAAGACCCGGGGAGGAACATTCAGTACTTC. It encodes CASSQDPGRNIQYF.

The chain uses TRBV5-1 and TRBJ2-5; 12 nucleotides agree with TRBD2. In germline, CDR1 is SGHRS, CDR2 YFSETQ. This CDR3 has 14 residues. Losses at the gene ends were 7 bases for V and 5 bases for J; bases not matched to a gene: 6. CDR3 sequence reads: CASSSGGARETQYF. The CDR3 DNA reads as TGCGCCAGCTCTAGCGGGGGGGCCCGGGAGACCCAGTACTTC.

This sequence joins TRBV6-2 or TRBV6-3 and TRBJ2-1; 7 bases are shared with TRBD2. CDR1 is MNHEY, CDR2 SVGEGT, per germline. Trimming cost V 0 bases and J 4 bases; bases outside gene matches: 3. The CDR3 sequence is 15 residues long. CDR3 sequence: CASSYSGGLYNEQFF. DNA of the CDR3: TGTGCCAGCAGTTACTCGGGGGGACTATACAATGAGCAGTTCTTC.

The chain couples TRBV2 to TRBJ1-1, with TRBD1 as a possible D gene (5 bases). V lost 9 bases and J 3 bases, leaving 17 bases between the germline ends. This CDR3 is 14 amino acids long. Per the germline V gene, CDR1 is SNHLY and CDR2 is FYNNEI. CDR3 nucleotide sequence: TGTGCCAGTTTTTACACGGGGGGATACACTGAAGCTTTCTTT. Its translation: CASFYTGGYTEAFF.